These 30 T cell receptor beta chains were sequenced from one sample in a study of shared clonotypes between healthy human individuals. It was CD45RO-negative cells, positively selected for CCR7, that made up naive CD8 cells, with terminally differentiated effector memory CD45RA+ cells excluded. Repertoires were generated with immunoSEQ multiplex PCR, while TCRdb's copy carries only in-frame clones and drops some. The profile shows just over 2,000,000 clones, approximately 94% of them singletons. The specimen sequenced was naive CD8+ T cells sorted from blood. These receptors all come from a man in his late teens or twenties in good health.

This chain links TRBV27 with TRBJ2-2, with 7 bases that match TRBD2. Germline V gene lookup returns CDR1 MNHEY and CDR2 SMNVEV (reference sequence). This CDR3 contains 15 residues. J gave up 6 bases and V 3 bases, and 7 bases lay outside the gene matches. CDR3: CASSLMGGSSGELFF. The CDR3 DNA reads as TGTGCCAGCAGTTTGATGGGCGGGAGTTCCGGGGAGCTGTTTTTT.

With regard to this clone: Other nucleotide sequences from this sample produce the same CDR3. The chain is built from TRBV30 and TRBJ1-2; no firm D call. The CDR3 is 13 amino acids. Germline lookup yields CDR1 GTSNPN and CDR2 SVGIG (reference sequence). Trimming cost V 0 bases and J 6 bases, with 11 bases left between them. CDR3 nucleotides: TGTGCCTGGAGTGTAGGAGGGCTCGATGGCTACACCTTC. This gives the protein CAWSVGGLDGYTF.

The chain recombines TRBV28 with TRBJ2-3; TRBD2 matches at 10 bases. The V gene end was trimmed by 3 bases and the J gene end by 4 bases; junction bases not matched to a gene: 7. Germline V gene sequence: CDR1 MDHEN, CDR2 SYDVKM. The CDR3 extends over 16 amino acids. Here the CDR3 DNA reads TGTGCCAGCAGTTTTTTACTAGCGGGGATACCAGATACGCAGTATTTT. Translating gives CASSFLLAGIPDTQYF.

V usage is TRBV6-5 and J usage is TRBJ2-7, with 14 bases matching TRBD2. Germline assignment: CDR1 MNHEY and CDR2 SVGAGI. V was clipped by 6 bases and J by 5 bases; unmatched bases: 6. The CDR3 extends over 15 amino acids. CDR3 sequence: CASSRTSGRFDEQYF. CDR3 coding DNA: TGTGCCAGCAGCCGGACTAGCGGGAGGTTCGACGAGCAGTACTTC.

CDR3 coding DNA: TGTGCCTGGGCCGAACACGGGGCGGGCGAGCAGTACTTC. Residues: CAWAEHGAGEQYF. The V and J genes are TRBV30 and TRBJ2-7, with D perhaps assigned TRBD1 or TRBD2 (5 bases each). Trimming pared 5 bases from V and 6 bases from J, leaving 17 bases between. This CDR3 contains 13 residues. The germline CDR1 and CDR2 sequences are GTSNPN and SVGIG (reference sequence).

As concerns this clone: This CDR3 is also generated by other DNA sequences in the sample. The V and J genes are TRBV27 and TRBJ2-7; 9 bases match TRBD1. J gave up 2 bases and V 4 bases, and 6 bases lay outside the gene matches. The CDR3 spans 15 residues. Germline-derived CDR1 and CDR2 are MNHEY and SMNVEV (reference sequence). CDR3 sequence (DNA): TGTGCCAGCAGTTCACCGGGACAGGGTACCTACGAGCAGTACTTC. It encodes CASSSPGQGTYEQYF.

With regard to this clone: This specimen includes other DNA sequences encoding the same CDR3. The rearrangement links TRBV9 to TRBJ1-2, with D possibly matching TRBD1 (6 bases). The V gene's germline CDR1 is SGDLS and CDR2 YYNGEE. The V end lost 1 base, the J end lost 5 bases, and 9 bases lay between the germline ends. This CDR3 contains 13 residues. The CDR3 DNA reads TGTGCCAGCAGCGTACAACAGGGATATGGCTACACCTTC. Translation gives CASSVQQGYGYTF.

The chain links TRBV4-2 to TRBJ2-7, with TRBD1 as a possible D gene (6 bases). Germline V gene lookup returns CDR1 LGHNA and CDR2 YNFKEQ. The CDR3 is 14 amino acids. Trimming took off 5 bases at V and 3 bases at J, with 14 bases between the two ends. The CDR3 protein is CASSVRDKGYEQYF. CDR3 nucleotide sequence: TGTGCCAGCAGCGTTCGGGACAAGGGCTACGAGCAGTACTTC.

The CDR3 region has the DNA TGTGCCAGCAGCGGGTTTGGTAGCTACGAGCAGTACTTC. This codes for CASSGFGSYEQYF. The chain is built from TRBV9 and TRBJ2-7; D remains ambiguous. The CDR3 has 13 amino acids. CDR1 SGDLS and CDR2 YYNGEE come from the germline V gene. Trimming stripped 3 bases from V and 3 bases from J, with 10 bases between.

In regard to this clone: Other DNA sequences in the sample encode the same CDR3. V gene TRBV7-9 combines with J gene TRBJ2-5, with TRBD2 matching 14 bases. The CDR3 runs to 15 residues. CDR1 is SEHNR and CDR2 is FQNEAQ in the germline V gene (reference sequence). The ends lost 5 bases at V and 4 bases at J; junction bases unmatched: 3. The CDR3, as DNA: TGTGCCAGCAGCCCCGGACTAGCGGGGGGAGAGACCCAGTACTTC. This translates into CASSPGLAGGETQYF.

The chain's CDR3 is CASSQDIWKGELFF. The DNA for the CDR3 is TGCGCCAGCAGCCAAGATATATGGAAGGGGGAGCTGTTTTTT. This chain uses TRBV4-3 with TRBJ2-2, with D hard to call. Trimming cost V 0 bases and J 8 bases, with 10 bases left between them. The CDR3 totals 14 residues. Germline V gives CDR1 LGHNA, CDR2 YSLEER.

The chain uses TRBV2 and TRBJ1-2; D gene uncertain. The CDR3 has 12 residues. Germline V lookup: CDR1 SNHLY, CDR2 FYNNEI. The V end lost 6 bases, the J end lost 3 bases, and 8 bases lay between the germline ends. The CDR3 bases are TGTGCCAGCAGCCCTTATGACTATGGCTACACCTTC. Its protein product is CASSPYDYGYTF.

The J gene is TRBJ1-2, the V gene TRBV7-6; D unclear. Between the trimmed V and J ends, which lost 5 bases and 3 bases, there was a span of 22 bases. Per germline, CDR1 SGHVS and CDR2 FNYEAQ. CDR3 length equals 17 residues. The CDR3 here is CASSPGAGLDIDYGYTF. Here the CDR3 DNA reads TGTGCCAGCAGCCCGGGCGCGGGCCTAGATATCGACTATGGCTACACCTTC.

This chain joins TRBV28 and TRBJ1-2, with D possibly being TRBD1 (5 bases). The CDR3 covers 13 residues. With 2 bases removed from V and 5 bases from J, the gap between germline ends came to 9 bases. Germline CDR1 reads MDHEN; CDR2 reads SYDVKM. The CDR3 DNA follows: TGTGCCAGCAGTTTAGTAGGGGCGTATGGCTACACCTTC. This gives the protein CASSLVGAYGYTF.

The chain is built from TRBV6-5 and TRBJ2-7; D perhaps matches TRBD1 (6 bases). V was shortened by 7 bases and J by 3 bases, with 16 bases between the two germline ends. CDR3 length: 14 amino acids. Germline V gene lookup returns CDR1 MNHEY and CDR2 SVGAGI. CDR3 loop: CASKPPGASYEQYF. In DNA form, the CDR3 reads TGTGCCAGCAAACCACCAGGGGCCAGCTACGAGCAGTACTTC.

The rearrangement links TRBV7-9 to TRBJ2-4, with D possibly matching TRBD2 (5 bases). Trimming shortened V by 4 bases and J by 7 bases, and 17 bases separated the two germline ends. The V gene's germline CDR1 is SEHNR and CDR2 FQNEAQ (reference sequence). The CDR3 is made up of 15 amino acids. CDR3 loop: CASSSGELTANIQYF. The CDR3 nucleotides are TGTGCCAGCAGCTCCGGGGAACTCACCGCCAACATTCAGTACTTC.

The chain carries TRBV12-5 and TRBJ2-7; TRBD1 aligns across 7 bases. After removal of 0 bases from V and 4 bases from J, the junction contained 9 bases not matched to a gene. This CDR3 is 16 amino acids long. Per germline, CDR1 LGHNT and CDR2 FRNRAP. The CDR3 spells CASGLVVHRGFYEQYF. In DNA, the CDR3 is TGTGCTAGTGGTTTGGTAGTTCACAGGGGATTTTACGAGCAGTACTTC.

This clone was counted between two and nine times. Other DNA sequences within the sample encode an identical CDR3. The chain joins TRBV6-5 to TRBJ2-7, with TRBD2 matching over 11 bases. The germline gives CDR1 MNHEY, CDR2 SVGAGI. Trimming took 2 bases from V and 3 from J; bases not matched to a gene: 0. There are 14 residues in the CDR3. This CDR3 reads CASSYGTSGYEQYF. The CDR3 DNA reads as TGTGCCAGCAGTTACGGGACTAGCGGCTACGAGCAGTACTTC.

The rearrangement joins TRBV19 to TRBJ2-7; 7 nucleotides align to TRBD1. CDR1 and CDR2 (germline): LNHDA, SQIVND (reference sequence). The length of the CDR3 is 16 residues. V shed 3 bases and J 0 bases; nucleotides not matched to a gene: 8. The DNA of the CDR3 is TGTGCCAGTAGTATGGAAGGGACAGCCGTCTCCTACGAGCAGTACTTC. It translates to CASSMEGTAVSYEQYF. The full variable domain, rest sourced from reference TRBV19 and TRBJ2-7, is DGGITQSPKYLFRKEGQNVTLSCEQNLNHDAMYWYRQDPGQGLRLIYYSQIVNDFQKGDIAEGYSVSREKKESFPLTVTSAQKNPTAFYLCASSMEGTAVSYEQYFGPGTRLTVT.

V gene TRBV2 combines with J gene TRBJ2-5, with D possibly TRBD1 on 8 matching bases. The CDR3 covers 14 residues. With 6 bases removed from V and 6 bases from J, the gap between germline ends came to 17 bases. From germline, CDR1 is SNHLY and CDR2 FYNNEI. The CDR3: CASSQGAGVQTQYF. CDR3 coding DNA: TGTGCCAGCAGCCAGGGGGCGGGAGTACAGACCCAGTACTTC.

The V call is TRBV2, the J call TRBJ2-5; 9 positions agree with TRBD2. CDR3 size: 13 residues. Looked up from germline, CDR1 is SNHLY and CDR2 is FYNNEI. With 10 bases clipped from V and 5 bases from J, the junction kept 8 bases outside the gene matches. DNA for the CDR3: TGTGCCACTTTAGCGGGAGCCTGGGAGACCCAGTACTTC. This codes for CATLAGAWETQYF. Supplemented by reference TRBV2 and TRBJ2-5, the full variable domain reads EPEVTQTPSHQVTQMGQEVILRCVPISNHLYFYWYRQILGQKVEFLVSFYNNEISEKSEIFDDQFSVERPDGSNFTLKIRSTKLEDSAMYFCATLAGAWETQYFGPGTRLLVL.

This chain joins TRBV2 and TRBJ2-2, with a tentative D call TRBD1 (6 bases). Trimming stripped 5 bases from V and 5 bases from J, with 15 bases between. This CDR3 comprises 15 residues. Germline V gene sequence: CDR1 SNHLY, CDR2 FYNNEI. CDR3 protein: CASSQSVTGTGELFF. DNA for the CDR3: TGTGCCAGCAGTCAATCCGTAACAGGGACCGGGGAGCTGTTTTTT.

V usage is TRBV4-3 and J usage is TRBJ2-7; 7 nucleotides align to TRBD1. The J segment lost 2 bases and the V segment lost 4 bases, leaving 8 bases of the junction unmatched. CDR1 and CDR2 from the germline V gene are LGHNA and YSLEER. CDR3 length: 15 residues. CDR3 DNA sequence: TGCGCCAGCAGCCCCACAGGGGTGGTCACCTACGAGCAGTACTTC. This codes for CASSPTGVVTYEQYF.

V is TRBV12-2 and J is TRBJ2-6; whether TRBD2, the table's D call, matches the DNA was not checked. TRBV12-2 is given as a pseudogene. The CDR3 totals 14 residues. CDR3 nucleotide sequence: TGTGCAAGTGGAGGGTTAGGAGGGGCCAACGTCCTGACTTTC. Its protein product is CASGGLGGANVLTF.

This chain joins TRBV7-9 and TRBJ1-2; the match to TRBD1 covers 8 bases. This CDR3 has 15 residues. Germline V CDR1 and CDR2: SEHNR, FQNEAQ (reference sequence). V dropped 5 bases and J dropped 8; count of bases not matched to a gene: 13. The CDR3 nucleotides read TGTGCCAGCAGCGCACCGGACAGGGTGTTTGAAGGCTACACCTTC. The encoded protein is CASSAPDRVFEGYTF.

On this clone: Other DNA sequences in the same sample also yield this CDR3. The chain joins TRBV9 to TRBJ1-1; D possibly corresponds to TRBD1 (5 bases). Germline V lookup: CDR1 SGDLS, CDR2 YYNGEE. With 4 bases removed from V and 6 bases from J, the gap between germline ends came to 16 bases. The CDR3 totals 14 residues. The CDR3 bases are TGTGCCAGCAGCCCCAGTGGGGGGAGGGCTGAAGCTTTCTTT. It yields the protein CASSPSGGRAEAFF.

This chain joins TRBV4-1 and TRBJ2-1, with D perhaps assigned TRBD1 or TRBD2 (5 bases each). The germline V and J ends were trimmed by 4 bases and 6 bases, with 10 bases remaining between them. This CDR3 is built from 13 residues. Per the germline V gene, CDR1 is MGHRA and CDR2 is YSYEKL. In nucleotides, the CDR3 is TGCGCCAGCAGCCTCGAGGGGACCAATGAGCAGTTCTTC. Its translation is CASSLEGTNEQFF.

The J gene is TRBJ1-5, the V gene TRBV27; D perhaps matches TRBD1 (6 bases). Trimming shortened V by 10 bases and J by 3 bases, and 13 bases separated the two germline ends. The CDR3 covers 13 residues. In germline, CDR1 is MNHEY, CDR2 SMNVEV (reference sequence). The CDR3, as DNA: TGTGCCACCCAGGGGAGGGTCAATCAGCCCCAGCATTTT. Translating it yields CATQGRVNQPQHF.

This chain uses TRBV15 with TRBJ1-4, with D possibly matching TRBD1 (5 bases). The CDR3 loop spans 16 amino acids. V lost 0 bases to trimming and J lost 7 bases, with 15 bases between them. Germline-derived CDR1 and CDR2 are LNHNV and YYDKDF (reference sequence). The CDR3 coding sequence is TGTGCCACCAGCAGAGACCCGGGACCCCGGTCTGAAAAACTGTTTTTT. Protein sequence: CATSRDPGPRSEKLFF.

Here the CDR3 reads CASSEVPRLGTTDTQYF. DNA of the CDR3: TGTGCCAGCAGTGAAGTCCCCCGACTAGGGACCACAGATACGCAGTATTTT. The gene calls are TRBV2 and TRBJ2-3; a possible D gene is TRBD2 (6 bases). Trimming took off 1 base at V and 2 bases at J, with 16 bases between the two ends. The germline V gene encodes CDR1 SNHLY and CDR2 FYNNEI. The CDR3 totals 17 residues.